A single sample gave rise to the 4 T cell receptor beta chains below, sequenced in a study of shared clonotypes between healthy human individuals. Repertoires were generated with immunoSEQ multiplex PCR, while TCRdb's copy carries only in-frame clones and drops some. This table has about 2.5 million clones, about 90% appearing once. The material sequenced was naive CD4+ T cells from PBMCs. Subset of the sample: CD45RA+ positively selected. The origin of the receptors is a man in his late teens or twenties in good health. Some clones in this sample may be carry-over from other donors' samples.

The rearrangement links TRBV5-4 to TRBJ2-2, with 8 bases identical to TRBD1. V shed 7 bases, J shed 3 bases, and the junction held 11 bases outside the gene matches. The CDR3 is 16 residues long. Germline CDR1 is SGHNT and CDR2 is YYREEE (reference sequence). The CDR3 nucleotides are TGTGCCAGCCGAAACCCCGTACAGGGGGACACCGGGGAGCTGTTTTTT. Translated, it gives CASRNPVQGDTGELFF.

The chain combines TRBV5-4 with TRBJ1-2; possibly TRBD1 for D (6 bases). Per the germline V gene, CDR1 is SGHNT and CDR2 is YYREEE (reference sequence). Trimming pared 4 bases from V and 5 bases from J, leaving 18 bases between. CDR3 length: 15 residues. DNA for the CDR3: TGTGCCAGCAGCCAACAGGGAATTGCGGATTATGGCTACACCTTC. This encodes CASSQQGIADYGYTF.

This chain joins TRBV6-1 and TRBJ1-1, with TRBD1 as a possible D gene (5 bases). The germline V gene has CDR1 MNHNS and CDR2 SASEGT. The CDR3 is made up of 13 amino acids. V lost 6 bases to trimming and J lost 4 bases, with 12 bases between them. CDR3 DNA sequence: TGTGCCAGCAGAGCAGGGCTCAGCACTGAAGCTTTCTTT. It specifies CASRAGLSTEAFF.

The V call is TRBV9, the J call TRBJ1-1; no clear D gene. Germline V gene data show CDR1 as SGDLS and CDR2 as YYNGEE. The CDR3 consists of 15 residues. V dropped 2 bases and J dropped 2 bases, with 13 bases sitting between them. The CDR3 protein is CASSVGVQINTEAFF. CDR3 sequence (DNA): TGTGCCAGCAGCGTCGGGGTCCAGATAAACACTGAAGCTTTCTTT.